This entry describes one TCR beta chain. The data stem from a study of cytomegalovirus exposure and HLA in healthy donors. The PCR was carried out with 60 Vbeta primers and 13 Jbeta primers. TCRdb's table, derived via immunoSEQ multiplex PCR, lists solely in-frame clones and lacks some. The table shows around 120,000 clones, with under 90% occurring only once. The CDR3 sequence is 16 residues long. Trimming at V came to 3 bases and at J to 3 bases, leaving 11 bases not matched to a gene. Germline V CDR1 and CDR2: LNHDA, SQIVND (reference sequence). V is TRBV19 and J is TRBJ2-7; TRBD1 agrees at 7 bases. This receptor was identified in a female donor in good health and CMV-seropositive. Sequences were obtained from PBMCs. DNA for the CDR3: TGTGCCAGTAGTATTGATGGGACAGCGGTCGGCTACGAGCAGTACTTC. Translation: CASSIDGTAVGYEQYF.